These 19 T cell receptor beta chains came from one sample sequenced in a study of CD39 and CD103 CD8 tumor-infiltrating T cells. Libraries were prepared by immunoSEQ multiplex PCR; TCRdb keeps only in-frame clonotypes and omits some of them. The data hold 1,200 or so clones, with about three quarters observed a single time. What was sequenced was CD8+ T cells sorted from blood. The subset was: total memory CD8 T cells (CD45RA-CCR7+/-) from blood or uninvolved lymph node. The receptor source for this set is a human donor with head and neck squamous cell carcinoma.

The chain joins TRBV29-1 to TRBJ2-3; 7 nucleotides agree with TRBD2. This CDR3 has 14 amino acids. V lost 4 bases and J lost 5; bases outside the gene matches: 9. Germline CDR1 SQVTM, CDR2 ANQGSEA. DNA for the CDR3: TGCAGCGTTGCCCTAAGCGGGACCGAAGATACGCAGTATTTT. It codes for CSVALSGTEDTQYF.

The V call is TRBV28, the J call TRBJ2-7, with D possibly matching TRBD2 (6 bases). This CDR3 spans 13 amino acids. With 7 bases removed from V and 3 bases from J, the gap between germline ends came to 13 bases. CDR1 MDHEN and CDR2 SYDVKM come from the germline V gene. As DNA, the CDR3 is TGTGCCAGCACTATGGACGGGGGCTACGAGCAGTACTTC. Protein product: CASTMDGGYEQYF.

The count of this clone is one. V is TRBV28 and J is TRBJ2-2; TRBD1 matches at 7 bases. From germline, CDR1 is MDHEN and CDR2 SYDVKM. Unmatched junction bases numbered 8, after V lost 7 bases and J lost 3 bases. The CDR3 is 15 residues long. The CDR3 sequence: CASTSRGRDTGELFF. CDR3 bases: TGTGCCAGCACCTCGAGGGGGCGGGACACCGGGGAGCTGTTTTTT.

J is TRBJ1-2 and V is TRBV11-2; 7 nucleotides agree with TRBD1. The V gene's germline CDR1 is SGHAT and CDR2 FQNNGV. Germline trimming cut 5 bases from V and 4 bases from J; bases unmatched to any gene: 4. CDR3 length: 13 amino acids. The DNA for the CDR3 is TGTGCCAGCAGCCCGGGACAGTCCTATGGCTACACCTTC. It is translated as CASSPGQSYGYTF.

The chain has TRBV4-1 and TRBJ2-1; a weak D match, TRBD1 (5 bases). V was shortened by 6 bases and J by 8 bases, with 8 bases between the two germline ends. Germline V gene sequence: CDR1 MGHRA, CDR2 YSYEKL. The CDR3 runs to 11 residues. The CDR3 DNA follows: TGCGCCAGCAGGCTAGGGGATGAGCAGTTCTTC. Its translation is CASRLGDEQFF.

V gene TRBV4-3 combines with J gene TRBJ1-4; D is undetermined. The germline CDR1 and CDR2 sequences are LGHNA and YSLEER. The length of the CDR3 is 15 residues. V was shortened by 1 base and J by 0 bases, with 6 bases between the two germline ends. CDR3 in amino acids: CASSQVAATNEKLFF. The CDR3 DNA reads TGCGCCAGCAGCCAAGTGGCCGCAACTAATGAAAAACTGTTTTTT.

This clone was observed once. This chain uses TRBV4-3 with TRBJ2-3, with D maybe TRBD1 (5 bases). The V gene lost 0 bases and the J gene lost 10 bases, with 17 bases spanning the gap. Germline CDR1 reads LGHNA; CDR2 reads YSLEER. The CDR3 spans 15 residues. The DNA of the CDR3 is TGCGCCAGCAGCCAAGATATTGTAGGGGTTGAGGCGCAGTATTTT. It encodes CASSQDIVGVEAQYF.

The chain recombines TRBV30 with TRBJ1-2; 7 bases are shared with TRBD1. In germline, CDR1 is GTSNPN, CDR2 SVGIG (reference sequence). CDR3 length: 13 residues. Trimming at V came to 2 bases and at J to 4 bases, leaving 4 bases not matched to a gene. As DNA, the CDR3 is TGTGCCTGGAGTTATCGGACAGGCTATGGCTACACCTTC. Residues: CAWSYRTGYGYTF.

The sample holds one count of this clone. The chain carries TRBV6-1 and TRBJ2-5; D is perhaps TRBD2 (5 bases). Germline CDR1 reads MNHNS; CDR2 reads SASEGT. Trimming removed 5 bases from V and 5 bases from J, with 15 bases in between. The CDR3 consists of 14 residues. The DNA for the CDR3 is TGTGCCAGCAGTTTCAAAACCCGGAGGGAGACCCAGTACTTC. The encoded protein is CASSFKTRRETQYF.

Only one count was recorded for this clone. This chain links TRBV7-9 with TRBJ2-5; a possible D gene is TRBD1 (7 bases). V lost 3 bases and J 2 bases, leaving 10 bases between the germline ends. Looked up from germline, CDR1 is SEHNR and CDR2 is FQNEAQ (reference sequence). CDR3 size: 14 residues. The CDR3, as DNA: TGTGCCAGCAGCTTGACAGGGACTCAAGAGACCCAGTACTTC. Protein product: CASSLTGTQETQYF. The full variable domain, rest sourced from reference TRBV7-9 and TRBJ2-5, is DTGVSQNPRHKITKRGQNVTFRCDPISEHNRLYWYRQTLGQGPEFLTYFQNEAQLEKSRLLSDRFSAERPKGSFSTLEIQRTEQGDSAMYLCASSLTGTQETQYFGPGTRLLVL.

This chain connects TRBV30 to TRBJ2-1, with D perhaps TRBD1 (5 bases). V was shortened by 2 bases and J by 1 base, with 9 bases between the two germline ends. The CDR3 has 14 residues. Germline assignment: CDR1 GTSNPN and CDR2 SVGIG (reference sequence). The CDR3 nucleotides are TGTGCCTGGAGTCTAGGGGCATCCTACAATGAGCAGTTCTTC. It is translated as CAWSLGASYNEQFF.

The rearrangement links TRBV9 to TRBJ1-2; possible D gene TRBD1, 5 bases. The CDR3 is 14 residues long. V was pared by 4 bases and J by 7 bases, with 17 bases between. Germline V CDR1 and CDR2: SGDLS, YYNGEE. The DNA of the CDR3 is TGTGCCAGCAGCTCAAGAACTGCAGGGTTTGGCTACACCTTC. Protein product: CASSSRTAGFGYTF.

By share of the sample, this clone is large (0.1 to 1%). V is TRBV7-9 and J is TRBJ2-3, with 7 bases fitting TRBD2. CDR3 size: 13 residues. V dropped 5 bases and J dropped 3; count of bases not matched to a gene: 2. The germline CDR1 and CDR2 sequences are SEHNR and FQNEAQ (reference sequence). CDR3 bases: TGTGCCAGCAGCGTCGGGGGGACAGATACGCAGTATTTT. Translating gives CASSVGGTDTQYF.

The rearrangement links TRBV28 to TRBJ1-5; D gene unclear. Germline V CDR1 and CDR2: MDHEN, SYDVKM. The CDR3 totals 14 residues. The V end lost 3 bases, the J end lost 3 bases, and 9 bases lay between the germline ends. CDR3 protein: CASSFYTVNQPQHF. CDR3 in DNA: TGTGCCAGCAGTTTTTATACCGTCAATCAGCCCCAGCATTTT.

The gene calls are TRBV2 and TRBJ2-7, with 8 positions matching TRBD1. The CDR3 covers 13 residues. V shed 4 bases and J 7 bases; nucleotides not matched to a gene: 6. The V gene's germline CDR1 is SNHLY and CDR2 FYNNEI. This CDR3 reads CASSVAGGGEQYF. DNA for the CDR3: TGTGCCAGCAGTGTCGCAGGGGGCGGGGAGCAGTACTTC.

The chain uses TRBV7-9 and TRBJ2-1; TRBD2 is a possible D gene (5 bases). This CDR3 is 15 amino acids long. Germline V gene lookup returns CDR1 SEHNR and CDR2 FQNEAQ (reference sequence). Trimming removed 4 bases at V and 0 bases at J, with 10 bases between. CDR3 nucleotide sequence: TGTGCCAGCAGCTATGAGGGTAGCTCCTACAATGAGCAGTTCTTC. Translation gives CASSYEGSSYNEQFF.

To note about this clone: The junction shows a germline mismatch at one end, possibly a read error. V usage is TRBV28 and J usage is TRBJ2-1; 8 nucleotides align to TRBD2. This CDR3 is 15 amino acids long. CDR1 and CDR2 from the germline V gene are MDHEN and SYDVKM. The CDR3 sequence is CASSPSGRGARRKVF. Written as DNA, the CDR3 is TGTGCCAGCAGCCCCTCTGGGCGGGGGGCTCGCCGTAAGGTCTTC. Together with reference TRBV28 and TRBJ2-1, the CDR3 gives the full variable domain: DVKVTQSSRYLVKRTGEKVFLECVQDMDHENMFWYRQDPGLGLRLIYFSYDVKMKEKGDIPEGYSVSREKKERFSLILESASTNQTSMYLCASSPSGRGARRKVFGPGTRLTVL.

The rearrangement joins TRBV7-9 to TRBJ1-5; a possible D gene is TRBD1 (5 bases). V was cut by 5 bases and J by 2 bases, with 10 bases left in between. CDR3 length: 14 residues. CDR1 and CDR2 (germline): SEHNR, FQNEAQ (reference sequence). Here the CDR3 DNA reads TGTGCCAGCAGCCAGGGACCGGGCAATCAGCCCCAGCATTTT. Its translation: CASSQGPGNQPQHF. Using reference TRBV7-9 and TRBJ1-5 for the parts outside the CDR3, the full variable domain is DTGVSQNPRHKITKRGQNVTFRCDPISEHNRLYWYRQTLGQGPEFLTYFQNEAQLEKSRLLSDRFSAERPKGSFSTLEIQRTEQGDSAMYLCASSQGPGNQPQHFGDGTRLSIL.

Written as DNA, the CDR3 is TGTGCCAGCAGCCATGGGACAGGGGAAGGGTATGGCTACACCTTC. Translated: CASSHGTGEGYGYTF. The rearrangement uses TRBV5-4 and TRBJ1-2; 10 positions match TRBD1. The trim removed 4 bases at V and 5 bases at J, leaving 8 bases unmatched. The CDR3 sequence is 15 residues long. Germline V gene sequence: CDR1 SGHNT, CDR2 YYREEE (reference sequence).